The entry below describes one T cell receptor (beta chain). The antigen is not known. What was amplified from RNA transcripts were TCR beta CDR3 regions. TCR CDR3 underwent first-round RT-PCR with the HTBI primer set. TCRdb used MiXCR to reprocess the multiplex PCR reads, holding one entry per CDR3 protein. The sample shows 750,000 to 950,000 distinct CDR3 sequences, 38% of them seen only once. The sample originates from a study of T cells in Graves' hyperthyroidism and ophthalmopathy. Broader study findings: Most thyroid-expanded clonotypes above 0.001 were also found in blood.

The diagnoses drew upon clinical symptoms, serum thyroxine and TRAb, thyroid ultrasound and orbital computed tomography. About 9.4 ml fresh peripheral blood yielded the PBMCs. The V and J ends lost 5 bases and 1 base respectively, with 11 bases between them. The CDR3 is 14 residues long. Per the germline V gene, CDR1 is SGHTA and CDR2 is FQGNSA. The chain is built from TRBV7-2 and TRBJ1-2; a possible D gene is TRBD1 (6 bases). The TCR was taken from a man between 18 and 35 years old with Graves' hyperthyroidism. The material sequenced was blood. The CDR3 region is CASSPTGYNYGYTF. The CDR3 region has the DNA TGTGCCAGCAGCCCTACAGGGTATAACTATGGCTACACCTTC.